A selection of T cell receptor beta chains follows, all from one sample in a study of Graves' ophthalmopathy and Graves' hyperthyroidism. Via MiXCR, TCRdb re-called the multiplex PCR reads, giving one row per CDR3 protein. The profile shows roughly 400,000 distinct CDR3 sequences, around 17% of them singletons. Sequencing was done on a sample of peripheral blood. These receptors originate from a woman aged 18-29 years with Graves' ophthalmopathy. CDR3s include the opening cysteine and the closing phenylalanine or tryptophan. Fields, in order: J gene, clone size, D gene, V gene, CDR3 protein, CDR3 DNA. A D gene is named only where the DNA matches it firmly. Not all rows give a size; the values are once, few, many and, for expanded clones, a class.

j_gene: TRBJ1-1; abundance: many; d_gene: .; v_gene: TRBV11-2; CDR3aa: CASSHTRNTEAFF; CDR3nt: TGTGCCAGCAGTCATACCAGGAACACTGAAGCTTTCTTT
j_gene: TRBJ2-7; abundance: many; d_gene: .; v_gene: TRBV5-1; CDR3aa: CASSLFRGSSYEQYF; CDR3nt: TGCGCCAGCAGCTTGTTCCGGGGGAGCTCCTACGAGCAGTACTTC
j_gene: TRBJ2-7; abundance: many; d_gene: TRBD1; v_gene: TRBV28; CDR3aa: CASSLPFGQGRWYEQYF; CDR3nt: TGTGCCAGCAGTTTACCCTTTGGACAGGGAAGGTGGTACGAGCAGTACTTC
j_gene: TRBJ1-2; abundance: .; d_gene: TRBD1; v_gene: TRBV6-1; CDR3aa: CASRERWRGLEGYTF; CDR3nt: TGTGCCAGCAGGGAACGATGGAGGGGGCTGGAGGGCTACACCTTC
j_gene: TRBJ1-5; abundance: many; d_gene: .; v_gene: TRBV7-6; CDR3aa: CASSAQGQRQPQHF; CDR3nt: TGTGCCAGCAGCGCTCAGGGTCAGAGACAGCCCCAGCATTTT
j_gene: TRBJ2-2; abundance: many; d_gene: .; v_gene: TRBV12-3/TRBV12-4; CDR3aa: CASSPHRVNTGELFF; CDR3nt: TGTGCCAGCAGTCCCCACAGGGTAAACACCGGGGAGCTGTTTTTT
j_gene: TRBJ2-5; abundance: few; d_gene: .; v_gene: TRBV19; CDR3aa: CARGPTGEKETQYF; CDR3nt: TGTGCCAGAGGTCCTACGGGAGAAAAAGAGACCCAGTACTTC
j_gene: TRBJ1-5; abundance: many; d_gene: .; v_gene: TRBV29-1; CDR3aa: CSVEDGDQPQHF; CDR3nt: TGCAGCGTTGAGGACGGGGATCAGCCCCAGCATTTT
j_gene: TRBJ1-1; abundance: many; d_gene: .; v_gene: TRBV11-2; CDR3aa: CASFRRPNTEAFF; CDR3nt: TGTGCCAGCTTCCGCAGACCGAACACTGAAGCTTTCTTT
j_gene: TRBJ1-1; abundance: .; d_gene: .; v_gene: TRBV6-5; CDR3aa: CASSYSGTEGGTEAFF; CDR3nt: TGTGCCAGCAGTTACTCAGGGACCGAGGGTGGCACTGAAGCTTTCTTT
j_gene: TRBJ2-2; abundance: many; d_gene: .; v_gene: TRBV7-2; CDR3aa: CASTGAGLTGELFF; CDR3nt: TGTGCCAGCACAGGGGCCGGGCTAACCGGGGAGCTGTTTTTT